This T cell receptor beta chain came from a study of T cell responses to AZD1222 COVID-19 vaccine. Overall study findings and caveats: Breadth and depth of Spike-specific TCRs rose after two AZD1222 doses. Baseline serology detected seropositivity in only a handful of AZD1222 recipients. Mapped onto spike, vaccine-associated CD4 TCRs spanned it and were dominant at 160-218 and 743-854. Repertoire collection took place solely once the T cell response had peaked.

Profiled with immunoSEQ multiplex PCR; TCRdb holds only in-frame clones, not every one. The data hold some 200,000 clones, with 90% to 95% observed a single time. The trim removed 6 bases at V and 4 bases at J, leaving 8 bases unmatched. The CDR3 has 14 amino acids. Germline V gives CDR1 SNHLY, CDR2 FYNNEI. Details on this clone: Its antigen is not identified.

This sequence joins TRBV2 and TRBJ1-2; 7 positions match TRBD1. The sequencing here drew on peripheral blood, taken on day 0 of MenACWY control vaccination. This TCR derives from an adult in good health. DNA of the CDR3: TGTGCCAGCAGAGATCTTACAGGGGCCTATGGCTACACCTTC. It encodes CASRDLTGAYGYTF.